This T cell receptor (beta chain) was captured by sequencing in a study of human T cells and chemical hapten exposure. The CDR3 contains 13 residues. CDR1 is ENHRY and CDR2 is SYGVKD in the germline V gene. Trimming stripped 7 bases from V and 0 bases from J, with 6 bases between. TCRdb called the RACE reads again in MiXCR, with one record for every CDR3 protein. Of some 300,000 distinct CDR3 sequences listed, around 5% are singletons. The time point was: pre-sensitization, week 0. Treatment described: therapeutic diphenylcyclopropenone sensitization with weekly scalp DPC. Specimen: whole blood, collected in connection with sensitization to the hapten diphenylcyclopropenone (DPC). The source of this sequence is a woman aged 18-29 years with alopecia areata. Some clones in this sample may be carry-over from other donors' samples. V and J are TRBV10-3 and TRBJ1-4, with D unclear. CDR3 protein: CAINRATNEKLFF. The CDR3 bases are TGTGCCATCAACCGAGCAACTAATGAAAAACTGTTTTTT.